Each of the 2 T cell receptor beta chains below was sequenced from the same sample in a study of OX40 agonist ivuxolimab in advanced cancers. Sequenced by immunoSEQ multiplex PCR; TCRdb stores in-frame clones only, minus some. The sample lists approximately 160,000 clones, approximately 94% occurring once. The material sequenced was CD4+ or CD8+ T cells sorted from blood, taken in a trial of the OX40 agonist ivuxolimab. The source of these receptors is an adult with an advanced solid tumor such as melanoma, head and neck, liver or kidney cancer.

CDR3 nucleotides: TGCGCCAGCAGCCGGGACAGGGGGAATGCTGAAGCTTTCTTT. This encodes CASSRDRGNAEAFF. V gene TRBV4-1 combines with J gene TRBJ1-1; 11 bases agree with TRBD1. CDR1 and CDR2 from the germline V gene are MGHRA and YSYEKL. The CDR3 is 14 amino acids. The V and J ends lost 4 bases and 6 bases, in that order; junction bases with no gene match: 4.

The CDR3 DNA reads TGTGCCACCAGCAGAGGCCCGGGACTAGCGGGAGGCCCCAATGAGCAGTTCTTC. This encodes CATSRGPGLAGGPNEQFF. The V call is TRBV15, the J call TRBJ2-1; 15 nucleotides align to TRBD2. Germline assignment: CDR1 LNHNV and CDR2 YYDKDF (reference sequence). V lost 1 base, J lost 6 bases, and 7 bases stayed unmatched. The CDR3 is 18 residues long. Together with reference TRBV15 and TRBJ2-1, the CDR3 gives the full variable domain: DAMVIQNPRYQVTQFGKPVTLSCSQTLNHNVMYWYQQKSSQAPKLLFHYYDKDFNNEADTPDNFQSRRPNTSFCFLDIRSPGLGDTAMYLCATSRGPGLAGGPNEQFFGPGTRLTVL.